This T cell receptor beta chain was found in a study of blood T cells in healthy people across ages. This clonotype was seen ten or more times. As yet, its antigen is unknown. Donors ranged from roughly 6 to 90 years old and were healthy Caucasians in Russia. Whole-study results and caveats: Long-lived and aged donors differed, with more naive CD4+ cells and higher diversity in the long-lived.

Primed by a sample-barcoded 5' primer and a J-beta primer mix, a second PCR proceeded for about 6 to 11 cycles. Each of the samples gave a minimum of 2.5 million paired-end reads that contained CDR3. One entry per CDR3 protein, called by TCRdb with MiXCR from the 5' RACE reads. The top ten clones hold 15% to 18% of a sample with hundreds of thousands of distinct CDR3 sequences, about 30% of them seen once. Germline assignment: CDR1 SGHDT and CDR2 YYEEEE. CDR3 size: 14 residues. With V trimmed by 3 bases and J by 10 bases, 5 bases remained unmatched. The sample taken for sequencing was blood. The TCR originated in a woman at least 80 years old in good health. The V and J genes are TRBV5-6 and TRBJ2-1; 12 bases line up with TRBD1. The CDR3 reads CASSWDRGLGEQFF. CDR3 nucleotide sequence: TGTGCCAGCAGCTGGGACAGGGGGCTAGGGGAGCAGTTCTTC.